This is a list of T cell receptor beta chains from one sample in a study of blood T cell repertoires in COVID-19. Assay used: immunoSEQ multiplex PCR; TCRdb lists only in-frame clones, some missing. The table includes around 190,000 clones, approximately 80% detected once. The material sequenced was peripheral blood. The origin of the receptors is a human donor in a cohort sampled during active COVID-19. The CDR3 runs from the conserved cysteine through the conserved F or W. A D gene is named only where the DNA matches it firmly. The size field is filled for only some rows; it gives once, few, many or a size class.

abundance | d_gene | j_gene | v_gene | CDR3aa | CDR3nt
NA | NA | TRBJ1-2 | TRBV5-8 | CASSLDTTANYGYTF | TGTGCCAGCAGCTTGGACACGACTGCAAACTATGGCTACACCTTC
few | NA | TRBJ2-7 | TRBV27 | CASALGTYYEQYF | TGTGCCAGCGCCCTGGGCACATACTACGAGCAGTACTTC
NA | TRBD1 | TRBJ1-2 | TRBV12-5 | CASGLAGQGYYGYTF | TGTGCTAGTGGTTTGGCCGGACAGGGCTACTATGGCTACACCTTC
NA | TRBD1 | TRBJ1-1 | TRBV6-2/TRBV6-3 | CASSFEGLDRGSTEAFF | TGTGCCAGCAGTTTCGAGGGCTTGGACAGGGGGAGCACTGAAGCTTTCTTT
once | NA | TRBJ2-7 | TRBV4-2 | CASSQDPGLLNEQYF | TGTGCCAGCAGCCAAGATCCGGGACTGCTAAACGAGCAGTACTTC
NA | TRBD2 | TRBJ2-7 | TRBV5-1 | CASSVAGGPYEQYF | TGCGCCAGCAGCGTCGCGGGAGGTCCCTACGAGCAGTACTTC
NA | TRBD1 | TRBJ2-7 | TRBV5-5 | CASSFEQGVAYEQYF | TGTGCCAGCAGCTTCGAACAGGGGGTGGCCTACGAGCAGTACTTC
few | NA | TRBJ1-2 | TRBV5-1 | CASSLAVGEYGYTF | TGCGCCAGCAGCTTGGCCGTAGGGGAATATGGCTACACCTTC
few | NA | TRBJ1-2 | TRBV19 | CATPAGAGYTF | TGTGCCACCCCCGCGGGGGCTGGCTACACCTTC
once | NA | TRBJ2-7 | TRBV19 | CASSSGRGYEQYF | TGTGCCAGTAGTTCGGGCAGGGGCTACGAGCAGTACTTC
NA | NA | TRBJ1-4 | TRBV27 | CASSAGQPDEKLFF | TGTGCCAGCAGTGCAGGGCAGCCCGATGAAAAACTGTTTTTT
NA | TRBD2 | TRBJ2-1 | TRBV9 | CASSVDGSGGALNNEQFF | TGTGCCAGCAGCGTAGATGGTAGCGGGGGGGCTCTTAACAATGAGCAGTTCTTC
NA | NA | TRBJ1-6 | TRBV13 | CASMIGNSPLHF | TGTGCCAGCATGATCGGGAATTCACCCCTCCACTTT
NA | NA | TRBJ1-5 | TRBV5-1 | CASSLTGNDQPQHF | TGCGCCAGCAGCTTAACGGGGAACGATCAGCCCCAGCATTTT
NA | NA | TRBJ2-5 | TRBV5-1 | CASSLGTGIKTQYF | TGCGCCAGCAGCTTGGGCACAGGGATAAAGACCCAGTACTTC
NA | TRBD1 | TRBJ1-4 | TRBV15 | CATSGTGGADEKLFF | TGTGCCACCAGCGGAACAGGGGGCGCCGATGAAAAACTGTTTTTT
NA | NA | TRBJ1-4 | TRBV6-1 | CASSETGSTNEKLFF | TGTGCCAGCAGTGAGACAGGTTCAACTAATGAAAAACTGTTTTTT
NA | NA | TRBJ1-4 | TRBV15 | CATSLFQRGEKLFF | TGTGCCACCAGCTTATTTCAGCGCGGTGAAAAACTGTTTTTT
once | TRBD1 | TRBJ1-5 | TRBV27 | CASSQPPGQGNQPQHF | TGTGCCAGCAGTCAGCCCCCGGGACAGGGAAATCAGCCCCAGCATTTT
NA | TRBD1 | TRBJ2-7 | TRBV5-5 | CASSSGQGYSYEQYF | TGTGCCAGCAGCTCGGGACAGGGCTATTCCTACGAGCAGTACTTC
once | TRBD1 | TRBJ1-5 | TRBV5-8 | CASSPPRTGGNQPQHF | TGTGCCAGCAGCCCGCCCCGGACAGGGGGCAATCAGCCCCAGCATTTT
NA | NA | TRBJ1-6 | TRBV4-1 | CASSQVPAGSDNSPLHF | TGCGCCAGCAGCCAAGTTCCCGCAGGGTCCGATAATTCACCCCTCCACTTT
NA | TRBD1 | TRBJ1-1 | TRBV5-1 | CASSPLDRGNTEAFF | TGCGCCAGCAGCCCCCTCGACAGGGGGAACACTGAAGCTTTCTTT
NA | NA | TRBJ1-1 | TRBV6-5 | CASSSAGENTEAFF | TGTGCCAGCAGTTCGGCAGGGGAGAACACTGAAGCTTTCTTT
NA | NA | TRBJ1-3 | TRBV7-9 | CASSALGSSSGNTIYF | TGTGCCAGCAGCGCACTAGGTTCTAGCTCTGGAAACACCATATATTTT